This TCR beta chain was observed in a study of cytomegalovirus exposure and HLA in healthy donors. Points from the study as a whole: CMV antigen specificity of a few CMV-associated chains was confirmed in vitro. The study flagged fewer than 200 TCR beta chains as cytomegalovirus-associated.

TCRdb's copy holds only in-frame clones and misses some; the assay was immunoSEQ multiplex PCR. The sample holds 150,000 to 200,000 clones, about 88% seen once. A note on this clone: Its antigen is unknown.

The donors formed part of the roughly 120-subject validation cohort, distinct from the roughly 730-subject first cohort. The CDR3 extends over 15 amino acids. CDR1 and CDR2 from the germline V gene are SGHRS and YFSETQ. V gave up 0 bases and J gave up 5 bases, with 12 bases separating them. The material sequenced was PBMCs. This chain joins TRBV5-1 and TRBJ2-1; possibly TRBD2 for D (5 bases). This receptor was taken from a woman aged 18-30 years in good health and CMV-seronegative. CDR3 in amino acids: CASSLEASWHNEQFF. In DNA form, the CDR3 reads TGCGCCAGCAGCTTGGAGGCTAGCTGGCACAATGAGCAGTTCTTC.